This T cell receptor (beta chain) was recovered during a study of CD8 T cells in ankylosing spondylitis. Study-wide results and caveats: A number of the motif variants had already been described in reactive arthritis synovial fluid and blood. The study looked at matched synovial fluid samples from ankylosing spondylitis patients. Disease-linked clones were reported to be significantly enriched there.

TCRdb ran MiXCR on the 5' RACE reads and lists one entry per CDR3 protein. In the table there are approximately 250,000 distinct CDR3 sequences, more than 9% of which are singletons. CDR3 length: 18 amino acids. Germline V gene data show CDR1 as SGHAT and CDR2 as FQDESV (reference sequence). V was pared by 5 bases and J by 0 bases, with 20 bases between. In regard to this clonotype: Its specificity is not known.

Sequencing input: blood, either unsorted or a sorted T cell fraction (not recorded which). The chain recombines TRBV11-1 with TRBJ2-1, with TRBD2 as a possible D gene (5 bases). The clonotype originates from a male donor with ankylosing spondylitis or in good health (not recorded which). CDR3 loop: CASSPPLGMGSSYNEQFF. The CDR3 DNA is TGTGCCAGCAGCCCACCTCTGGGGATGGGGAGCTCCTACAATGAGCAGTTCTTC.